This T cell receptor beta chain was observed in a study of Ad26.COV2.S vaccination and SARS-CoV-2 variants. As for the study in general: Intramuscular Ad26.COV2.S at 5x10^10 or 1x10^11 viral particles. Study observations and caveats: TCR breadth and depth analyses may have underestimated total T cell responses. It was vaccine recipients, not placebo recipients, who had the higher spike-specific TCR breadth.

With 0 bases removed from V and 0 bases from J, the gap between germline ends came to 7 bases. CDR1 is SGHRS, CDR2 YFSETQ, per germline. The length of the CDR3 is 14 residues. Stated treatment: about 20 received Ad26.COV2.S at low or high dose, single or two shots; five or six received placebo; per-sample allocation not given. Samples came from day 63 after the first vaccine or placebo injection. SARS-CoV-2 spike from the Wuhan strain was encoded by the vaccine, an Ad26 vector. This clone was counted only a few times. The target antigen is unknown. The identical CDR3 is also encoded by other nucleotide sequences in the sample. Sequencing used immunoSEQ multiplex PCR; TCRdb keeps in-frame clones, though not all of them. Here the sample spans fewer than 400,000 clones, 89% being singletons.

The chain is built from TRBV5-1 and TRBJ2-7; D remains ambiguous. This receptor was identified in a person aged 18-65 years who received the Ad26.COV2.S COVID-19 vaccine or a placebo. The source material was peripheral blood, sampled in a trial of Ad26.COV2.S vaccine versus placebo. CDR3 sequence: CASSLDPSSYEQYF. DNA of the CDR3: TGCGCCAGCAGCTTGGATCCATCCTCCTACGAGCAGTACTTC. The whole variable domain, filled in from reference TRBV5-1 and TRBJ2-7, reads KAGVTQTPRYLIKTRGQQVTLSCSPISGHRSVSWYQQTPGQGLQFLFEYFSETQRNKGNFPGRFSGRQFSNSRSEMNVSTLELGDSALYLCASSLDPSSYEQYFGPGTRLTVT.